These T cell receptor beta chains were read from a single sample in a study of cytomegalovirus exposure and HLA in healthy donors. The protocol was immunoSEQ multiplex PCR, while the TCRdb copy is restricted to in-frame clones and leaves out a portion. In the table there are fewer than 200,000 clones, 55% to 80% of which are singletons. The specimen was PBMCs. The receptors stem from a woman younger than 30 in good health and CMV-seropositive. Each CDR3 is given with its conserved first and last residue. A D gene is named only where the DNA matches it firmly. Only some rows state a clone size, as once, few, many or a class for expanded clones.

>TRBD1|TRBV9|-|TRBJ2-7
CASSGQGGEYEQYF
TGTGCCAGCTCGGGACAGGGGGGTGAATACGAGCAGTACTTC
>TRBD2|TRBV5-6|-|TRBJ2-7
CASSTGLAGGEQYF
TGTGCCAGCAGCACGGGACTAGCGGGGGGAGAGCAGTACTTC
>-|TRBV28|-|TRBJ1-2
CASSLGGYGYTF
TGTGCCAGCAGCCTCGGCGGCTATGGCTACACCTTC
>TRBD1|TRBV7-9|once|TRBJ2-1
CASSLEGQGRNEQFF
TGTGCCAGCAGCCTAGAGGGACAGGGTAGGAATGAGCAGTTCTTC
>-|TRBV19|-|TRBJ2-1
CASSIIVGSAGNEQFF
TGTGCCAGTAGTATAATTGTCGGTAGCGCCGGCAATGAGCAGTTCTTC
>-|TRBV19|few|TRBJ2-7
CASSITAHPNLEQYF
TGTGCCAGTAGTATTACAGCTCACCCCAACTTGGAGCAGTACTTC
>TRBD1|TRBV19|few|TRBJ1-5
CASPKGQVDQPQHF
TGTGCCAGTCCAAAAGGACAGGTGGATCAGCCCCAGCATTTT
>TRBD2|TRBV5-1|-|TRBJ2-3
CASSSDNSGRDPDTQYF
TGCGCCAGCAGTTCAGATAATAGCGGGAGGGACCCAGATACGCAGTATTTT
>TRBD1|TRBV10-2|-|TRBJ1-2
CASSLLTGEGYTF
TGCGCCAGCAGCCTCCTTACAGGGGAAGGCTACACCTTC
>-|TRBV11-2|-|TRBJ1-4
CASSLDRVEKLFF
TGTGCCAGCAGCTTAGACAGGGTTGAAAAACTGTTTTTT
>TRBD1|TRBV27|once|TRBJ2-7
CASRISTGGYEQYF
TGTGCCAGCAGGATATCAACAGGGGGCTACGAGCAGTACTTC
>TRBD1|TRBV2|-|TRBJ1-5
CASSTGTGGNQPQHF
TGTGCCAGCAGTACCGGGACAGGGGGAAATCAGCCCCAGCATTTT
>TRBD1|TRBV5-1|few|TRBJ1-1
CASSLAGQSMNTEAFF
TGCGCCAGCAGCTTGGCGGGACAGAGCATGAACACTGAAGCTTTCTTT
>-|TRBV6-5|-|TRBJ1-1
CASGSAKNTEAFF
TGTGCCAGTGGGAGCGCAAAGAACACTGAAGCTTTCTTT
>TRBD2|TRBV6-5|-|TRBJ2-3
CASSRTSGPSDTQYF
TGTGCCAGCAGTCGGACTAGCGGACCTTCAGATACGCAGTATTTT
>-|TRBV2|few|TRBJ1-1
CASSVDREAFF
TGTGCCAGCAGTGTCGACAGAGAAGCTTTCTTT
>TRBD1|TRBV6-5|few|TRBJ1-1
CASRNRQGVSAEAFF
TGTGCCAGCAGAAACCGACAGGGGGTGAGCGCTGAAGCTTTCTTT
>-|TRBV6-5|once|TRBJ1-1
CASRPGYATEAFF
TGTGCCAGCAGACCAGGGTACGCCACTGAAGCTTTCTTT
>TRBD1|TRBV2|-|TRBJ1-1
CASRSQGSRNTEAFF
TGTGCCAGCCGCTCACAGGGGTCAAGGAACACTGAAGCTTTCTTT
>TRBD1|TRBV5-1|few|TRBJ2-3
CASSIRDRGSTDTQYF
TGCGCCAGCAGCATACGGGACAGGGGGAGCACAGATACGCAGTATTTT
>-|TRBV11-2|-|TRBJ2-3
CASSLGLAPRTDTQYF
TGTGCCAGCAGCTTAGGGCTAGCGCCGCGCACAGATACGCAGTATTTT
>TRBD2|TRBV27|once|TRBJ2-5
CASSPRTSGIGETQYF
TGTGCCAGCAGCCCCCGGACTAGCGGGATCGGAGAGACCCAGTACTTC
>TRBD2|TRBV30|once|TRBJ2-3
CAWSVRGGPGDTQYF
TGTGCCTGGAGTGTACGCGGGGGGCCGGGAGATACGCAGTATTTT
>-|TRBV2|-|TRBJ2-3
CASQGYLRDTQYF
TGTGCCAGCCAGGGTTACCTCCGAGATACGCAGTATTTT
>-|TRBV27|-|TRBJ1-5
CASSFGGMSNQPQHF
TGTGCCAGCAGTTTCGGCGGAATGAGCAATCAGCCCCAGCATTTT
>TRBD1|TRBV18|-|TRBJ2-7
CASSPPGQGAYEQYF
TGTGCCAGCTCACCACCGGGACAGGGGGCCTACGAGCAGTACTTC
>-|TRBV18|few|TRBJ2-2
CASSSSGELFF
TGTGCCAGCTCGTCATCCGGGGAGCTGTTTTTT
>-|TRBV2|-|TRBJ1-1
CASGDGGPNTEAFF
TGTGCCAGCGGAGACGGAGGACCGAACACTGAAGCTTTCTTT
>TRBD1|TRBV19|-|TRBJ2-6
CASSTRQGWSGANVLTF
TGTGCCAGTAGTACCCGACAGGGGTGGTCTGGGGCCAACGTCCTGACTTTC
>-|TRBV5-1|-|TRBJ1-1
CASSLRQVTGVTEAFF
TGCGCCAGCAGCTTACGACAGGTTACCGGAGTCACTGAAGCTTTCTTT
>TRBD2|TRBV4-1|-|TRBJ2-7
CASSQRTSGYEQYF
TGCGCCAGCAGCCAAAGGACTAGCGGCTACGAGCAGTACTTC
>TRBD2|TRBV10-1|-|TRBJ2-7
CASSEGASGIGRQYF
TGCGCCAGCAGTGAGGGGGCTAGCGGGATAGGGAGGCAGTACTTC
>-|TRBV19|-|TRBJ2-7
CASRSGSYEQYF
TGTGCCAGTAGATCAGGATCCTACGAGCAGTACTTC
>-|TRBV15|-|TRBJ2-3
CATSSTTYFGGDTQYF
TGTGCCACCAGCAGTACTACATATTTCGGGGGAGATACGCAGTATTTT
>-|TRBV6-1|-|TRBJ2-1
CASSEYRPSDSSYNEQFF
TGTGCCAGCAGTGAATATCGTCCTAGCGATAGCTCCTACAATGAGCAGTTCTTC
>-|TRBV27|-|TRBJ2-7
CASSWGGGTYEQYF
TGTGCCAGCAGTTGGGGAGGGGGTACGTACGAGCAGTACTTC
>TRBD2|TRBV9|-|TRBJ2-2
CASSVTSGTNTGELFF
TGTGCCAGCAGCGTAACTAGCGGGACGAACACCGGGGAGCTGTTTTTT
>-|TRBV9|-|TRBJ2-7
CASSVGSSSYEQYF
TGTGCCAGCAGCGTAGGGTCCAGCTCCTACGAGCAGTACTTC
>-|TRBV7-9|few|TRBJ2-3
CASSFAGQGGFVWDTQYF
TGTGCCAGCAGCTTTGCCGGGCAGGGGGGCTTTGTGTGGGATACGCAGTATTTT
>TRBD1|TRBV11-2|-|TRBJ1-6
CASTPGQGNSPLHF
TGTGCCAGCACCCCGGGACAGGGAAATTCACCCCTCCACTTT
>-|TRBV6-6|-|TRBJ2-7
CASTSSYEQYF
TGTGCCAGCACTAGTTCCTACGAGCAGTACTTC
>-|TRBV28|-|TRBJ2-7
CASSFLGTSYYEQYF
TGTGCCAGCAGTTTTTTGGGGACTTCTTACTACGAGCAGTACTTC
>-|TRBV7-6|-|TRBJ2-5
CASSPWSFTKETQYF
TGTGCCAGCAGCCCGTGGTCTTTTACTAAGGAGACCCAGTACTTC
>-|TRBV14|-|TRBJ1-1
CASSQVAGDNTEAFF
TGTGCCAGCAGCCAAGTAGCCGGGGATAACACTGAAGCTTTCTTT
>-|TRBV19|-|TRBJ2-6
CASSRQAWANVLTF
TGTGCCAGTAGCCGGCAGGCCTGGGCCAACGTCCTGACTTTC
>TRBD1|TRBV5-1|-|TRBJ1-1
CASSRKPQGAQNTEAFF
TGCGCCAGCAGCCGAAAGCCACAGGGGGCCCAGAACACTGAAGCTTTCTTT
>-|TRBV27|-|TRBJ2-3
CASSSLLVGTDTQYF
TGTGCCAGCAGTTCTCTTCTAGTGGGCACAGATACGCAGTATTTT